Listed below are T cell receptor beta chains from one sample, sequenced in a study of cytomegalovirus exposure and HLA in healthy donors. TCRdb keeps only in-frame clones here, not all; method: immunoSEQ multiplex PCR. The repertoire holds more than 130,000 clones, with 70% to 80% as singletons. The sample taken for sequencing was PBMCs. Every receptor here comes from a male donor in good health and CMV-seronegative. CDR3s include the opening cysteine and the closing phenylalanine or tryptophan. D genes are given only for firm matches. Part of the rows lack a size; the others show once, few, many or a class for expanded clones.

D,J,V,size,length,DNA,CDR3
-,TRBJ1-6,TRBV4-3,-,15,TGCGCCAGCAGCCAAGCACAGGACTATAATTCACCCCTCCACTTT,CASSQAQDYNSPLHF
TRBD1,TRBJ1-1,TRBV4-1,once,14,TGCGCCAGCAGCCGACAGGGAAGTAACACTGAAGCTTTCTTT,CASSRQGSNTEAFF
TRBD2,TRBJ2-7,TRBV2,-,13,TGTGCCAGCAGCGAGGGACTAGCGGCCGAGCAGTACTTC,CASSEGLAAEQYF
-,TRBJ1-3,TRBV5-6,-,14,TGTGCCAGCAGCTTCATCAGCTCTGGAAACACCATATATTTT,CASSFISSGNTIYF
-,TRBJ1-3,TRBV5-1,-,15,TGCGCCAGTAGCCCTCAGACAGGCGATGGAAACACCATATATTTT,CASSPQTGDGNTIYF
-,TRBJ2-7,TRBV6-1,-,14,TGTGCCAGCAGTGAAGATCGGGACACCTACGAGCAGTACTTC,CASSEDRDTYEQYF
-,TRBJ1-5,TRBV6-5,-,13,TGTGCCAGCAGTTACTCTCACAGTCAGCCCCAGCATTTT,CASSYSHSQPQHF
TRBD1,TRBJ2-7,TRBV5-1,few,14,TGCGCCAGCAGCCTAGGACAGGGGTCCTCCGAGCAGTACTTC,CASSLGQGSSEQYF
TRBD2,TRBJ2-5,TRBV4-1,-,15,TGCGCCAGCAGCCAAGAGGGACTAGTTACGGAGACCCAGTACTTC,CASSQEGLVTETQYF
TRBD2,TRBJ2-3,TRBV7-8,-,16,TGTGCCAGCAGCTTAGTGGGGGGGACGGGAACAGATACGCAGTATTTT,CASSLVGGTGTDTQYF
-,TRBJ2-7,TRBV7-2,-,13,TGTGCCAGCAGCTTCGACAGGTCCTACGAGCAGTACTTC,CASSFDRSYEQYF
-,TRBJ1-6,TRBV6-5,-,15,TGTGCCAGCAGTTACTCTGCAGGCGCCAATTCACCCCTCCACTTT,CASSYSAGANSPLHF
-,TRBJ2-5,TRBV7-2,-,15,TGTGCCAGCAGCCACCGAGGAAGGCCGGAAGAGACCCAGTACTTC,CASSHRGRPEETQYF
-,TRBJ1-1,TRBV6-1,-,13,TGTGCCAGCAGTGAAGCGGTCCAGGGTAAAGCTTTCTTT,CASSEAVQGKAFF
-,TRBJ1-6,TRBV5-4,-,14,TGTGCCAGCAGCTTCGGGAAGGAAGAGGCTCCCCTCCACTTT,CASSFGKEEAPLHF
TRBD1,TRBJ1-1,TRBV4-3,few,15,TGCGCCAGCAGCCAAGTCGAAGGGGGCGCCAATCAAGCTTTCTTT,CASSQVEGGANQAFF
TRBD1,TRBJ1-1,TRBV7-2,-,16,TGTGCCAGCAGCAAAGATCGACAGGGGGACAACACTGAAGCTTTCTTT,CASSKDRQGDNTEAFF
-,TRBJ1-1,TRBV11-2,-,11,TGTGCCAGCAGCTCGCTCGCCCGGGCTTTCTTT,CASSSLARAFF
-,TRBJ1-2,TRBV28,-,15,TGTGCCAGCAGTTTATCTACTCCCTTAGTCGGTGGCTACACCTTC,CASSLSTPLVGGYTF
TRBD1,TRBJ2-7,TRBV5-1,-,18,TGCGCCAGCAGCTTGCGAGCCGCCCTCGGGGACAGGGACTACGAGCAGTACTTC,CASSLRAALGDRDYEQYF
-,TRBJ1-5,TRBV5-6,-,13,TGTGCCAGCAGCTTCGGACAGCTTCAGCCCCAGCATTTT,CASSFGQLQPQHF
TRBD1,TRBJ1-5,TRBV13,-,14,TGTGCCAGCAGCTTAGGGGACAGGAGTCAGCCCCAGCATTTT,CASSLGDRSQPQHF